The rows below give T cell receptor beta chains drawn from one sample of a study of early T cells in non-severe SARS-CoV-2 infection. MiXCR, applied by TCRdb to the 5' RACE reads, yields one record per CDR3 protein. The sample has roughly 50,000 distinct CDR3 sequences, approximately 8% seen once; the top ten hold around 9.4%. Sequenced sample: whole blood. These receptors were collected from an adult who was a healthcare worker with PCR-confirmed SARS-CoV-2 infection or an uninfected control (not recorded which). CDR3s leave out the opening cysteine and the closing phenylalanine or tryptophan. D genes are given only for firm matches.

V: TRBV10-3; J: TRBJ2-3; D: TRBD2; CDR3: VISEEAGGSADTQY
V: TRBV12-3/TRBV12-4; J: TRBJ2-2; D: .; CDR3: ASSLRGGAGELF
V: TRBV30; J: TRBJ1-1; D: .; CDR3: AWREGMNTEAF
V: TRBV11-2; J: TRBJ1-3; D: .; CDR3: ASSSRPDSGNTIY
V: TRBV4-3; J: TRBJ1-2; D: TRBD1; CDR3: ASSQGTGFYGYT
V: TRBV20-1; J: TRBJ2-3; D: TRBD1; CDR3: SARDRGGTDTQY
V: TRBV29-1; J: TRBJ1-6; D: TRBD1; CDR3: SVDTGGNSPLH
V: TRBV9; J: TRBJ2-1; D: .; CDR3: ASSAPLRGDLDNEQF
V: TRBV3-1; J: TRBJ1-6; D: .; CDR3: ASRLTGNNSPLH
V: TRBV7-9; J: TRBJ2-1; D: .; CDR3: ASSLTGTVPEQF